This TCR beta chain was captured in a study of shared clonotypes between healthy human individuals. V gave up 1 base and J gave up 5 bases, with 19 bases separating them. The CDR3 has 17 amino acids. The V gene's germline CDR1 is LNHDA and CDR2 SQIVND (reference sequence). Comments on this clone: Its specificity is unknown.

Points from the study as a whole: Among the subsets, naive ones generally showed larger estimated richness than memory ones. Exclusively blood specimens were collected; tissue repertoires likely differ.

Original processing notes: In the immunoSEQ data, sequences were junction-only and lacked quality scores, so filtering differed. The protocol was immunoSEQ multiplex PCR, while the TCRdb copy is restricted to in-frame clones and leaves out a portion. V, J and clone size reflect that table, while D and trimming were determined from the DNA. The table lists some 2,000,000 clones, roughly 94% of them singletons. From CD4+ cells came CD45RA+ naive and CD45RA-negative memory subsets. Sequenced: naive CD4+ T cells sorted from blood. The subset here: CD45RA+ positively selected. This TCR was recovered from a man younger than 35 in good health. The V gene is TRBV19, the J gene TRBJ2-3; the D gene is possibly TRBD2 (5 bases). In nucleotides, the CDR3 is TGTGCCAGTAGTATAGTCAGCCTCCTTGAGGGAGTAGATACGCAGTATTTT. Protein: CASSIVSLLEGVDTQYF.